This TCR beta chain was sequenced for a study of cytomegalovirus exposure and HLA in healthy donors. Study-level findings and limits: In the 120 validation repertoires, a later analysis found that first-cohort TCR clusters tended to co-occur.

Turning to this clone: The antigen is undetermined.

The junction had 1 base not matched to a gene; V was cut back by 4 bases and J by 4 bases. The CDR3 runs 15 residues. Germline V gene lookup returns CDR1 SGHNT and CDR2 YENEEA. Method: immunoSEQ multiplex PCR; TCRdb's copy keeps in-frame clones and lacks some. The sample shows about 220,000 clones, around 90% of them seen only once. Specimen: PBMCs. The sequence derives from a woman aged 18-35 years in good health and CMV-seronegative. V is TRBV11-3 and J is TRBJ2-1; 13 bases align to TRBD2. CDR3 loop: CASSSGLAGYNEQFF. CDR3 nucleotide sequence: TGTGCCAGCAGCTCGGGACTAGCGGGATACAATGAGCAGTTCTTC.